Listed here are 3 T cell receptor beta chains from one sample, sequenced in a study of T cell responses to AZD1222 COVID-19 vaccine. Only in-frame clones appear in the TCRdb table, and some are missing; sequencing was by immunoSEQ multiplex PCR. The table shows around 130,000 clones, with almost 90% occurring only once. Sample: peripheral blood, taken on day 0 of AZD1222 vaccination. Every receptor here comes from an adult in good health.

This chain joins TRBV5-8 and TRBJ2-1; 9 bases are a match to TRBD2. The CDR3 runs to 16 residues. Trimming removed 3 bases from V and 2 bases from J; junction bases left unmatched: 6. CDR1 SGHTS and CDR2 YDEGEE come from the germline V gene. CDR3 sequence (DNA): TGTGCCAGCAGCTACTATACTAGCGGGCCCTACAATGAGCAGTTCTTC. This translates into CASSYYTSGPYNEQFF. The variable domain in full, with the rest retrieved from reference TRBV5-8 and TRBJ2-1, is EAGVTQSPTHLIKTRGQQATLRCSPISGHTSVYWYQQALGLGLQFLLWYDEGEERNRGNFPPRFSGRQFPNYSSELNVNALELEDSALYLCASSYYTSGPYNEQFFGPGTRLTVL.

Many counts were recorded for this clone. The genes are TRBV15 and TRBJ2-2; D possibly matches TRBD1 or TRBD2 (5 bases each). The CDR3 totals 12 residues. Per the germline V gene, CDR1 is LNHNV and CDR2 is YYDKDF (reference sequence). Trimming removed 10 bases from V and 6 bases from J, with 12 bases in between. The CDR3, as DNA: TGTGCCAGCCAACTAGGGGCCGGGGAGCTGTTTTTT. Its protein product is CASQLGAGELFF. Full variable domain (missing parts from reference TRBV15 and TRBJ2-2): DAMVIQNPRYQVTQFGKPVTLSCSQTLNHNVMYWYQQKSSQAPKLLFHYYDKDFNNEADTPDNFQSRRPNTSFCFLDIRSPGLGDTAMYLCASQLGAGELFFGEGSRLTVL.

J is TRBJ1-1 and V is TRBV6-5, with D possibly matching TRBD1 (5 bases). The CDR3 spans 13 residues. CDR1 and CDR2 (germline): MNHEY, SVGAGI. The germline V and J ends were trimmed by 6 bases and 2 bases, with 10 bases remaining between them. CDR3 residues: CASSPRDNTEAFF. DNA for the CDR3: TGTGCCAGCAGCCCCAGGGATAACACTGAAGCTTTCTTT.